The rows below give T cell receptor beta chains drawn from one sample of a study of radiation and T cells in renal cell carcinoma. Using immunoSEQ multiplex PCR, the repertoire was profiled, and TCRdb retains in-frame clones only, with some absent. The repertoire holds some 43,000 clones, 80% to 85% seen once, with 25% to 30% in the top ten. This material consisted of blood, taken from a patient whose treatment included radiotherapy and nephrectomy. The receptors shown here come from a woman in her 70s with renal cell carcinoma. The CDR3 runs from the conserved cysteine through the conserved F or W. The order of the fields is J gene, V gene, D gene, clone size, CDR3 protein, CDR3 DNA. A D gene is named only where the DNA matches it firmly. Size is stated for part of the rows, as once, few or many counts, or as a class when the clone is expanded.

J gene: TRBJ1-3; V gene: TRBV5-1; D gene: -; clone size: -; CDR3 protein: CASSPGEVSGNTIYF; CDR3 DNA: TGCGCCAGCAGCCCCGGGGAGGTCTCTGGAAACACCATATATTTT
J gene: TRBJ1-6; V gene: TRBV5-1; D gene: -; clone size: -; CDR3 protein: CASRTDSSYNSPLHF; CDR3 DNA: TGCGCCAGTAGGACAGATAGCTCCTATAATTCACCCCTCCACTTT
J gene: TRBJ1-5; V gene: TRBV4-1; D gene: -; clone size: medium-sized; CDR3 protein: CASSQEPDNQPQHF; CDR3 DNA: TGCGCCAGCAGCCAAGAACCAGACAATCAGCCCCAGCATTTT
J gene: TRBJ1-2; V gene: TRBV27; D gene: -; clone size: -; CDR3 protein: CASRTTNGLGGYTF; CDR3 DNA: TGTGCCAGCAGAACAACTAACGGGCTGGGGGGCTACACCTTC
J gene: TRBJ2-7; V gene: TRBV5-4; D gene: -; clone size: -; CDR3 protein: CASSGSDPYEQYF; CDR3 DNA: TGTGCCAGCAGTGGTTCGGACCCCTACGAGCAGTACTTC
J gene: TRBJ1-2; V gene: TRBV19; D gene: -; clone size: once; CDR3 protein: CASRLDGRSQSPYGYTF; CDR3 DNA: TGTGCCAGTAGGCTCGACGGGAGGTCTCAGAGTCCCTATGGCTACACCTTC
J gene: TRBJ1-1; V gene: TRBV28; D gene: TRBD1; clone size: -; CDR3 protein: CASSPGTGANTEAFF; CDR3 DNA: TGTGCCAGCAGTCCCGGGACAGGGGCGAACACTGAAGCTTTCTTT
J gene: TRBJ2-5; V gene: TRBV27; D gene: -; clone size: -; CDR3 protein: CASGGDGGETQYF; CDR3 DNA: TGTGCCAGCGGAGGGGATGGAGGAGAGACCCAGTACTTC
J gene: TRBJ2-1; V gene: TRBV7-2; D gene: -; clone size: -; CDR3 protein: CASTLIGARGEQFF; CDR3 DNA: TGTGCCAGCACCCTCATCGGGGCACGGGGTGAGCAGTTCTTC
J gene: TRBJ1-1; V gene: TRBV5-8; D gene: TRBD1; clone size: -; CDR3 protein: CASKGQWHTEAFF; CDR3 DNA: TGTGCCAGCAAGGGACAGTGGCACACTGAAGCTTTCTTT
J gene: TRBJ1-2; V gene: TRBV4-1; D gene: -; clone size: once; CDR3 protein: CASSQDWETPRYGYTF; CDR3 DNA: TGCGCCAGCAGCCAAGATTGGGAGACACCCCGCTATGGCTACACCTTC
J gene: TRBJ2-3; V gene: TRBV10-2; D gene: -; clone size: -; CDR3 protein: CATEGRMSTDTQYF; CDR3 DNA: TGCGCCACGGAGGGCAGGATGAGCACAGATACGCAGTATTTT
J gene: TRBJ1-5; V gene: TRBV19; D gene: -; clone size: few; CDR3 protein: CASSGAGRNQPQHF; CDR3 DNA: TGTGCCAGTAGTGGGGCAGGGAGAAATCAGCCCCAGCATTTT
J gene: TRBJ2-7; V gene: TRBV6-6; D gene: TRBD1; clone size: -; CDR3 protein: CASSPGQGAYEQYF; CDR3 DNA: TGTGCCAGCAGCCCCGGACAGGGAGCCTACGAGCAGTACTTC
J gene: TRBJ1-1; V gene: TRBV10-3; D gene: -; clone size: once; CDR3 protein: CASSYGGTTEAFF; CDR3 DNA: TGTGCCAGCAGTTACGGGGGAACAACTGAAGCTTTCTTT
J gene: TRBJ1-1; V gene: TRBV5-5; D gene: -; clone size: -; CDR3 protein: CASSPDLGTEAFF; CDR3 DNA: TGTGCCAGCAGCCCGGACCTGGGCACTGAAGCTTTCTTT
J gene: TRBJ1-2; V gene: TRBV4-2; D gene: -; clone size: few; CDR3 protein: CASSQVNGGYTF; CDR3 DNA: TGTGCCAGCAGCCAAGTCAACGGCGGCTACACCTTC
J gene: TRBJ1-5; V gene: TRBV19; D gene: -; clone size: -; CDR3 protein: CASSIMGPQVGNQPQHF; CDR3 DNA: TGTGCCAGTAGTATAATGGGACCTCAGGTTGGGAATCAGCCCCAGCATTTT
J gene: TRBJ2-5; V gene: TRBV10-3; D gene: -; clone size: -; CDR3 protein: CAILGTDQETQYF; CDR3 DNA: TGTGCCATACTCGGGACGGATCAAGAGACCCAGTACTTC
J gene: TRBJ2-7; V gene: TRBV30; D gene: TRBD2; clone size: -; CDR3 protein: CAWRGLADYEQYF; CDR3 DNA: TGTGCCTGGAGAGGACTAGCGGACTACGAGCAGTACTTC
J gene: TRBJ2-7; V gene: TRBV6-5; D gene: -; clone size: -; CDR3 protein: CASSLSGQVYEQYF; CDR3 DNA: TGTGCCAGCAGCCTATCGGGGCAGGTCTACGAGCAGTACTTC
J gene: TRBJ2-2; V gene: TRBV4-3; D gene: TRBD2; clone size: -; CDR3 protein: CAAGRGEGTGELFF; CDR3 DNA: TGCGCAGCAGGTCGGGGGGAGGGGACCGGGGAGCTGTTTTTT
J gene: TRBJ1-2; V gene: TRBV28; D gene: -; clone size: -; CDR3 protein: CASSLAAANYGYTF; CDR3 DNA: TGTGCCAGCAGTTTAGCAGCAGCTAACTATGGCTACACCTTC
J gene: TRBJ2-1; V gene: TRBV2; D gene: -; clone size: -; CDR3 protein: CASSERDIYNEQFF; CDR3 DNA: TGTGCCAGCAGTGAAAGGGACATCTACAATGAGCAGTTCTTC
J gene: TRBJ2-1; V gene: TRBV7-3; D gene: TRBD2; clone size: -; CDR3 protein: CASSPGGGRAEQFF; CDR3 DNA: TGTGCCAGCAGCCCGGGTGGCGGGAGGGCCGAGCAGTTCTTC
J gene: TRBJ2-1; V gene: TRBV4-1; D gene: -; clone size: -; CDR3 protein: CASSPRDGGTEQFF; CDR3 DNA: TGCGCCAGCAGCCCCCGGGACGGAGGTACTGAGCAGTTCTTC
J gene: TRBJ2-7; V gene: TRBV7-2; D gene: -; clone size: -; CDR3 protein: CASSLEGSGTEQYF; CDR3 DNA: TGTGCCAGCAGCTTAGAAGGGTCGGGAACTGAGCAGTACTTC
J gene: TRBJ1-1; V gene: TRBV4-1; D gene: -; clone size: few; CDR3 protein: CASREGPRAFF; CDR3 DNA: TGCGCCAGCAGGGAGGGACCGCGGGCTTTCTTT
J gene: TRBJ2-7; V gene: TRBV2; D gene: TRBD1; clone size: -; CDR3 protein: CASSRQGEQYF; CDR3 DNA: TGTGCCAGCAGTAGACAGGGCGAGCAGTACTTC
J gene: TRBJ2-7; V gene: TRBV7-2; D gene: -; clone size: -; CDR3 protein: CASSFGGATSDEQYF; CDR3 DNA: TGTGCCAGCAGCTTCGGGGGAGCCACATCGGACGAGCAGTACTTC
J gene: TRBJ2-1; V gene: TRBV4-3; D gene: -; clone size: -; CDR3 protein: CASSQVVVGLYNEQFF; CDR3 DNA: TGCGCCAGCAGCCAAGTTGTGGTGGGGCTATACAATGAGCAGTTCTTC
J gene: TRBJ1-2; V gene: TRBV7-2; D gene: -; clone size: large; CDR3 protein: CASSLYDSNYGYTF; CDR3 DNA: TGTGCCAGCAGCTTATATGACAGCAACTATGGCTACACCTTC
J gene: TRBJ2-7; V gene: TRBV25-1; D gene: -; clone size: -; CDR3 protein: CASSEWGKGDEQYF; CDR3 DNA: TGTGCCAGCAGTGAATGGGGAAAGGGGGACGAGCAGTACTTC
J gene: TRBJ2-1; V gene: TRBV5-1; D gene: -; clone size: once; CDR3 protein: CASSLGQHNEQFF; CDR3 DNA: TGCGCCAGCAGCTTGGGCCAGCATAATGAGCAGTTCTTC
J gene: TRBJ1-6; V gene: TRBV6-1; D gene: -; clone size: -; CDR3 protein: CASSEVGSNSPLHF; CDR3 DNA: TGTGCCAGCAGTGAGGTGGGGAGTAATTCACCCCTCCACTTT
J gene: TRBJ2-3; V gene: TRBV5-1; D gene: TRBD1; clone size: -; CDR3 protein: CASSLGQGTVPTSTDTQYF; CDR3 DNA: TGCGCCAGCAGCTTGGGACAGGGGACCGTTCCTACTAGCACAGATACGCAGTATTTT
J gene: TRBJ1-5; V gene: TRBV6-4; D gene: -; clone size: -; CDR3 protein: CASIMGRDRVNQPQHF; CDR3 DNA: TGTGCCAGCATCATGGGGAGGGATCGAGTAAATCAGCCCCAGCATTTT
J gene: TRBJ2-5; V gene: TRBV6-5; D gene: -; clone size: -; CDR3 protein: CASSQTGFQETQYF; CDR3 DNA: TGTGCCAGCAGCCAAACCGGGTTCCAAGAGACCCAGTACTTC
J gene: TRBJ1-2; V gene: TRBV14; D gene: -; clone size: -; CDR3 protein: CASSQMEYGYTF; CDR3 DNA: TGTGCCAGCAGCCAGATGGAGTATGGCTACACCTTC
J gene: TRBJ1-1; V gene: TRBV30; D gene: -; clone size: -; CDR3 protein: CAWGVAYEAFF; CDR3 DNA: TGTGCCTGGGGTGTAGCTTATGAAGCTTTCTTT
J gene: TRBJ2-7; V gene: TRBV5-1; D gene: TRBD2; clone size: medium-sized; CDR3 protein: CASSSEPGLAGALQYF; CDR3 DNA: TGCGCCAGCAGCTCAGAACCGGGACTAGCGGGAGCTCTGCAGTACTTC
J gene: TRBJ1-1; V gene: TRBV5-6; D gene: TRBD1; clone size: -; CDR3 protein: CASSLTGSYTEAFF; CDR3 DNA: TGTGCCAGCAGTTTGACAGGGTCGTACACTGAAGCTTTCTTT
J gene: TRBJ2-2; V gene: TRBV6-5; D gene: -; clone size: once; CDR3 protein: CASSTVGGELFF; CDR3 DNA: TGTGCCAGCAGTACTGTAGGCGGGGAGCTGTTTTTT
J gene: TRBJ1-1; V gene: TRBV28; D gene: -; clone size: few; CDR3 protein: CASSVQVPKNTEAFF; CDR3 DNA: TGTGCCAGCAGTGTACAGGTACCAAAGAACACTGAAGCTTTCTTT
J gene: TRBJ1-4; V gene: TRBV7-9; D gene: TRBD1; clone size: -; CDR3 protein: CASSSGDRAEKLFF; CDR3 DNA: TGTGCCAGCAGCTCGGGGGACAGGGCTGAAAAACTGTTTTTT
J gene: TRBJ1-1; V gene: TRBV30; D gene: -; clone size: -; CDR3 protein: CAWKAQANTEAFF; CDR3 DNA: TGTGCCTGGAAGGCACAGGCGAACACTGAAGCTTTCTTT
J gene: TRBJ1-1; V gene: TRBV18; D gene: -; clone size: few; CDR3 protein: CASSPPGNPEKAFF; CDR3 DNA: TGTGCCAGCTCACCCCCGGGTAACCCTGAAAAAGCTTTCTTT
J gene: TRBJ2-7; V gene: TRBV5-1; D gene: -; clone size: -; CDR3 protein: CASSWTGDAYEQYF; CDR3 DNA: TGCGCCAGCAGCTGGACTGGGGACGCCTACGAGCAGTACTTC
J gene: TRBJ1-1; V gene: TRBV5-8; D gene: TRBD1; clone size: -; CDR3 protein: CASSPRTGGEAFF; CDR3 DNA: TGTGCCAGCAGCCCCCGGACAGGGGGCGAGGCTTTCTTT
J gene: TRBJ1-1; V gene: TRBV19; D gene: TRBD1; clone size: -; CDR3 protein: CASSPGQGLMNTEAFF; CDR3 DNA: TGTGCCAGTAGCCCTGGACAGGGCCTGATGAACACTGAAGCTTTCTTT
J gene: TRBJ2-7; V gene: TRBV9; D gene: -; clone size: -; CDR3 protein: CASTPESGPFYEQYF; CDR3 DNA: TGTGCCAGCACCCCAGAGTCGGGACCCTTCTACGAGCAGTACTTC
J gene: TRBJ2-7; V gene: TRBV9; D gene: -; clone size: -; CDR3 protein: CASSVKEAAGTYEQYF; CDR3 DNA: TGTGCCAGCAGCGTAAAGGAGGCCGCAGGGACCTACGAGCAGTACTTC
J gene: TRBJ2-3; V gene: TRBV10-3; D gene: TRBD2; clone size: -; CDR3 protein: CAISGWRGDTDTQYF; CDR3 DNA: TGTGCCATCAGTGGTTGGCGGGGGGACACAGATACGCAGTATTTT
J gene: TRBJ2-1; V gene: TRBV6-5; D gene: TRBD2; clone size: -; CDR3 protein: CASSYGTSGFNEQFF; CDR3 DNA: TGTGCCAGCAGTTATGGGACTAGCGGCTTCAATGAGCAGTTCTTC
J gene: TRBJ1-3; V gene: TRBV5-1; D gene: -; clone size: -; CDR3 protein: CASSYIRLLFSGNTIYF; CDR3 DNA: TGCGCCAGCAGCTACATAAGATTACTGTTTTCTGGAAACACCATATATTTT
J gene: TRBJ2-1; V gene: TRBV30; D gene: TRBD2; clone size: -; CDR3 protein: CAWSVTGGSSYNEQFF; CDR3 DNA: TGTGCCTGGAGTGTAACCGGCGGGAGCTCCTACAATGAGCAGTTCTTC
J gene: TRBJ1-1; V gene: TRBV10-3; D gene: -; clone size: -; CDR3 protein: CAISDGAVNTEAFF; CDR3 DNA: TGTGCCATCAGTGACGGAGCGGTGAACACTGAAGCTTTCTTT
J gene: TRBJ2-3; V gene: TRBV9; D gene: TRBD2; clone size: -; CDR3 protein: CASSVGRGGVADTQYF; CDR3 DNA: TGTGCCAGCAGCGTAGGCCGCGGGGGGGTTGCAGATACGCAGTATTTT
J gene: TRBJ2-2; V gene: TRBV10-1; D gene: -; clone size: -; CDR3 protein: CASSDSTGELFF; CDR3 DNA: TGCGCCAGCAGTGACTCCACCGGGGAGCTGTTTTTT
J gene: TRBJ1-1; V gene: TRBV18; D gene: -; clone size: -; CDR3 protein: CASSPRHESMNTEAFF; CDR3 DNA: TGTGCCAGCTCACCTCGACACGAAAGCATGAACACTGAAGCTTTCTTT